A single sample gave rise to the 23 T cell receptor beta chains below, sequenced in a study of CD8 T cells in Susac syndrome. Random hexamers served to reverse transcribe roughly 0.5 to 1 ug RNA. MiXCR was run by TCRdb on the immunoSEQ multiplex PCR reads, yielding one entry per CDR3 protein. Among some 220,000 distinct CDR3 sequences listed, 95% were seen once. Material: CD4+ T cells from PBMCs. The origin of the receptors is a human donor with multiple sclerosis.

This clonotype was recorded once. The chain is built from TRBV30 and TRBJ2-7, with D unresolved. V was shortened by 0 bases and J by 2 bases, with 8 bases between the two germline ends. The CDR3 has 13 residues. Germline lookup yields CDR1 GTSNPN and CDR2 SVGIG (reference sequence). The CDR3 region has the DNA TGTGCCTGGAGTGTAGGGCAGCCCTACGAGCAGTACTTC. Translated: CAWSVGQPYEQYF.

This chain joins TRBV13 and TRBJ1-6; 7 bases are a match to TRBD1. CDR1 is PRHDT and CDR2 is FYEKMQ in the germline V gene (reference sequence). This CDR3 is 12 amino acids long. Trimming took 6 bases from V and 13 from J; bases not matched to a gene: 6. The CDR3 spells CASSPKDRPLHF. DNA for the CDR3: TGTGCCAGCAGTCCTAAGGACAGGCCCCTCCACTTT.

The chain has TRBV29-1 and TRBJ2-7; weak D call: TRBD2 (6 bases). This CDR3 comprises 12 residues. Germline values: CDR1 SQVTM, CDR2 ANQGSEA. Trimming shortened V by 6 bases and J by 0 bases, and 9 bases separated the two germline ends. The CDR3 is CSVLDYSYEQYF. The CDR3 region has the DNA TGCAGCGTACTGGACTACTCCTACGAGCAGTACTTC.

The rearrangement links TRBV28 to TRBJ2-4; D gene uncertain. The V gene's germline CDR1 is MDHEN and CDR2 SYDVKM. The CDR3 loop spans 13 amino acids. Trimming left V 2 bases short and J 7 bases short, with 9 bases between. This chain's CDR3 is CASSLAGRNIQYF. CDR3 DNA: TGTGCCAGCAGTTTAGCTGGGCGCAACATTCAGTACTTC.

This chain joins TRBV12-3 or TRBV12-4 and TRBJ2-4; possibly TRBD2 for D (5 bases). The germline V and J ends were trimmed by 7 bases and 6 bases, with 13 bases remaining between them. This CDR3 contains 13 residues. The CDR3 region is CASTPGRLNIQYF. As DNA, the CDR3 is TGTGCCAGCACCCCGGGGAGATTAAACATTCAGTACTTC.

The chain uses TRBV12-3 or TRBV12-4 and TRBJ2-3; D possibly corresponds to TRBD1 (6 bases). V was cut by 4 bases and J by 5 bases, with 10 bases left in between. The length of the CDR3 is 13 residues. The CDR3 DNA reads as TGTGCCAGCAGTTCAGGGGTGGGAGATACGCAGTATTTT. Translating it yields CASSSGVGDTQYF.

The J gene is TRBJ2-7, the V gene TRBV2, with 8 bases identical to TRBD2. V was clipped by 4 bases and J by 2 bases; unmatched bases: 10. The CDR3 sequence is 16 residues long. Germline CDR1 SNHLY, CDR2 FYNNEI. In DNA form, the CDR3 reads TGTGCCAGCAGTGCCCGTGGTCCGGGGGGGACCTACGAGCAGTACTTC. It translates to CASSARGPGGTYEQYF.

The chain carries TRBV6-1 and TRBJ2-1, with 9 bases matching TRBD2. Germline loops: CDR1 MNHNS, CDR2 SASEGT. Trimming at V came to 11 bases and at J to 7 bases, leaving 15 bases not matched to a gene. The CDR3 runs to 15 residues. The CDR3 region has the DNA TGTGCCGAATCGGACGCCGGAGCGGGGGGAAATGAGCAGTTCTTC. The encoded protein is CAESDAGAGGNEQFF.

The genes are TRBV7-3 and TRBJ2-1, with 13 bases aligning to TRBD2. CDR3 length: 15 residues. Germline CDR1 SGHTA, CDR2 FQGTGA. V was pared by 5 bases and J by 9 bases, with 7 bases of the junction left unmatched. The CDR3 loop is CASSRGTSGTGEQFF. CDR3 DNA sequence: TGTGCCAGCAGCCGAGGGACTAGCGGGACAGGTGAGCAGTTCTTC.

V is TRBV1 and J is TRBJ2-3; the DNA was not used to check the table's D call, TRBD1. TRBV1 constitutes a pseudogene. CDR3 length: 11 amino acids. The CDR3 nucleotides are TGCACCTACAGGGTATTCGATACGCAGTATTTT. Amino acid sequence: CTYRVFDTQYF.

The V and J genes are TRBV28 and TRBJ2-7; tentative D call: TRBD1 (5 bases). CDR1 and CDR2 (germline): MDHEN, SYDVKM. The CDR3 contains 16 residues. Trimming took off 6 bases at V and 2 bases at J, with 20 bases between the two ends. CDR3 loop: CASSPTTPGLTYEQYF. The CDR3 DNA is TGTGCCAGCAGCCCAACTACCCCAGGGCTGACCTACGAGCAGTACTTC.

The gene calls are TRBV2 and TRBJ1-5; tentative D call: TRBD1 (6 bases). CDR3 length equals 15 residues. The V end was cut by 6 bases, the J end by 0 bases, with 12 bases between. The germline V gene has CDR1 SNHLY and CDR2 FYNNEI. The CDR3 DNA sequence: TGTGCCAGCAGAATCGGACAGTATAGCAATCAGCCCCAGCATTTT. This gives the protein CASRIGQYSNQPQHF.

The rearrangement uses TRBV20-1 and TRBJ2-5; no reliable D call. V lost 3 bases, J lost 5 bases, and 22 bases lay in between. Germline V lookup: CDR1 DFQATT, CDR2 SNEGSKA (reference sequence). The CDR3 covers 16 residues. CDR3 DNA: TGCAGTGCTAGCGCCAGACTCGTTACCTACGGCGAGACCCAGTACTTC. Amino acids: CSASARLVTYGETQYF.

V gene TRBV29-1 combines with J gene TRBJ1-1, with unresolved D. The CDR3 contains 14 residues. CDR1 SQVTM and CDR2 ANQGSEA come from the germline V gene. Trimming removed 6 bases at V and 0 bases at J, with 14 bases between. CDR3 DNA sequence: TGCAGCGTCCGCGCCTCGGTGATGAACACTGAAGCTTTCTTT. Translated: CSVRASVMNTEAFF. Based on the CDR3 plus reference TRBV29-1 and TRBJ1-1, the full variable domain is SAVISQKPSRDICQRGTSLTIQCQVDSQVTMMFWYRQQPGQSLTLIATANQGSEATYESGFVIDKFPISRPNLTFSTLTVSNMSPEDSSIYLCSVRASVMNTEAFFGQGTRLTVV.

CDR3 DNA: TGTGCCAGCAGCCAAGGGCAACAGCCTGGGGAAAAACTGTTTTTT. Translating gives CASSQGQQPGEKLFF. V gene TRBV3-1 combines with J gene TRBJ1-4, with D uncertain. V was shortened by 1 base and J by 8 bases, with 14 bases between the two germline ends. This CDR3 is built from 15 residues. Germline CDR1 LGHDT, CDR2 YNNKEL (reference sequence).

The chain employs TRBV2 and TRBJ2-5, with 11 bases identical to TRBD2. The ends lost 7 bases at V and 5 bases at J; junction bases unmatched: 6. The CDR3 covers 14 residues. The germline V gene has CDR1 SNHLY and CDR2 FYNNEI. The CDR3 sequence is CASKTSGVTETQYF. CDR3 sequence (DNA): TGTGCCAGCAAGACTAGCGGGGTAACGGAGACCCAGTACTTC.

The chain is built from TRBV29-1 and TRBJ2-7, with D tentatively TRBD1 (6 bases). The CDR3 consists of 15 residues. Germline CDR1 and CDR2: SQVTM and ANQGSEA. V was pared by 0 bases and J by 3 bases, with 15 bases between. CDR3 protein: CSVEDPAGAYYEQYF. CDR3 coding DNA: TGCAGCGTTGAAGATCCGGCAGGGGCCTACTACGAGCAGTACTTC.

V usage is TRBV4-1 and J usage is TRBJ2-2, with 10 bases that match TRBD2. This CDR3 region has 16 residues. The germline gives CDR1 MGHRA, CDR2 YSYEKL. J was trimmed by 7 bases and V by 0 bases; bases with no gene match: 5. In nucleotides, the CDR3 is TGCGCCAGCAGCCAAGACAGCGGGAGGGCCAACGGGGAGCTGTTTTTT. The encoded protein is CASSQDSGRANGELFF.

This rearrangement joins TRBV2 to TRBJ2-5; 13 nucleotides match TRBD2. CDR1 and CDR2 from the germline V gene are SNHLY and FYNNEI. With 6 bases clipped from V and 2 bases from J, the junction kept 15 bases outside the gene matches. This CDR3 comprises 19 residues. Written as DNA, the CDR3 is TGTGCCAGCAGCGACTACGGGACTAGCGGGAATCTCCCACAAGAGACCCAGTACTTC. Protein sequence: CASSDYGTSGNLPQETQYF.

The chain recombines TRBV5-6 with TRBJ2-3; D is possibly TRBD1 or TRBD2 (5 bases each). Germline V lookup: CDR1 SGHDT, CDR2 YYEEEE. This CDR3 spans 17 amino acids. The V end was cut by 0 bases, the J end by 4 bases, with 18 bases between. CDR3 coding DNA: TGTGCCAGCAGCTTGGCCCTAGCAGGGTTAAGTTCAGATACGCAGTATTTT. It is translated as CASSLALAGLSSDTQYF.

This clonotype was seen a single time. The chain uses TRBV9 and TRBJ2-3; no reliable D call. The germline gives CDR1 SGDLS, CDR2 YYNGEE. V was clipped by 4 bases and J by 6 bases, with 12 bases between them. CDR3 length: 13 residues. The CDR3 DNA follows: TGTGCCAGCAGCTCAGGTCCGAGGGATACGCAGTATTTT. Translation gives CASSSGPRDTQYF.

The gene calls are TRBV5-6 and TRBJ1-2; D remains ambiguous. CDR1 is SGHDT, CDR2 YYEEEE, per germline. V was trimmed by 3 bases and J by 0 bases, leaving 12 bases between them. CDR3 length equals 15 residues. The CDR3 nucleotides read TGTGCCAGCAGCTATCCACTACGACCTAACTATGGCTACACCTTC. It is translated as CASSYPLRPNYGYTF.

This chain connects TRBV25-1 to TRBJ2-7, with D maybe TRBD1 (6 bases). V shed 5 bases and J shed 4 bases, with 12 bases lying between them. CDR1 is MGHDK, CDR2 SYGVNS, per germline. This CDR3 spans 13 amino acids. The CDR3 protein is CASSQPGEYEQYF. The CDR3 DNA follows: TGTGCCAGCAGTCAACCAGGGGAGTACGAGCAGTACTTC.